What follows are 7 T cell receptor beta chains derived from one specimen sequenced in a study of T cells in Graves' hyperthyroidism and ophthalmopathy. From RNA transcripts, TCR beta CDR3 regions were amplified. An initial round of RT-PCR targeting the TCR CDR3 relied on the HTBI primer set. MiXCR was run by TCRdb on the multiplex PCR reads, yielding one entry per CDR3 protein. The table shows around 530,000 distinct CDR3 sequences, with 15% to 20% occurring only once. The sequencing sample was made of blood. The source of these receptors is a woman aged 18-35 years with Graves' ophthalmopathy.

This clonotype was picked up many times. The V gene is TRBV5-1, the J gene TRBJ1-2; TRBD1 might be the D (6 bases). CDR1 is SGHRS and CDR2 is YFSETQ in the germline V gene. Trimming shortened V by 4 bases and J by 5 bases, and 12 bases separated the two germline ends. This CDR3 comprises 13 residues. The CDR3 is CASSTRTDYGYTF. CDR3 DNA: TGCGCCAGCAGCACCCGGACAGATTATGGCTACACCTTC. The full variable domain, its missing parts supplied by reference TRBV5-1 and TRBJ1-2, is KAGVTQTPRYLIKTRGQQVTLSCSPISGHRSVSWYQQTPGQGLQFLFEYFSETQRNKGNFPGRFSGRQFSNSRSEMNVSTLELGDSALYLCASSTRTDYGYTFGSGTRLTVV.

There are many counts of this clonotype. This chain connects TRBV12-3 or TRBV12-4 to TRBJ1-2, with D unresolved. The CDR3 has 11 amino acids. The ends were cut back, 3 bases at V and 8 bases at J, with 7 bases in the middle. DNA for the CDR3: TGTGCCAGCAGTTTTGCATTGGGCTACACCTTC. Protein sequence: CASSFALGYTF.

This clonotype was seen just once. It may be a read error: a sequence one base away is much more abundant. V and J are TRBV20-1 and TRBJ2-1; tentatively, D is TRBD1 (6 bases). This CDR3 region has 13 residues. Germline values: CDR1 DFQATT, CDR2 SNEGSKA (reference sequence). CDR3 nucleotide sequence: TGCAGTGGTTTAAATCCCAGGGGCAATGGGCAGTTCTTC. Its translation: CSGLNPRGNGQFF.

This clonotype occurred many times. This rearrangement joins TRBV20-1 to TRBJ2-7, with D possibly matching TRBD2 (6 bases). There are 14 residues in the CDR3. The ends were cut back, 6 bases at V and 1 base at J, with 16 bases in the middle. CDR1 and CDR2 (germline): DFQATT, SNEGSKA (reference sequence). The CDR3 is CSAPTPRGSYEQYF. The CDR3 DNA sequence: TGCAGTGCCCCAACACCCCGGGGGTCCTACGAGCAGTACTTC.

The chain is built from TRBV20-1 and TRBJ2-1, with TRBD2 identical over 9 bases. Trimming took 1 base from V and 4 from J; bases not matched to a gene: 8. The CDR3 consists of 16 residues. CDR1 and CDR2 (germline): DFQATT, SNEGSKA (reference sequence). The CDR3: CSARGSGRGGYNEQFF. DNA of the CDR3: TGCAGTGCTAGAGGTTCGGGGCGGGGGGGTTACAATGAGCAGTTCTTC.

The table lists this clonotype with many counts. This chain joins TRBV7-8 and TRBJ2-3, with D possibly matching TRBD2 (6 bases). V gave up 5 bases and J gave up 0 bases, with 9 bases separating them. This CDR3 has 14 residues. CDR1 and CDR2 from the germline V gene are SGHVS and FQNEAQ. The CDR3 loop reads CASSMEGSTDTQYF. The CDR3 nucleotides are TGTGCCAGCAGCATGGAGGGAAGCACAGATACGCAGTATTTT.

In its sample, this clonotype was seen many times. The chain couples TRBV11-2 to TRBJ2-7, with D possibly being TRBD2 (6 bases). Germline V gene lookup returns CDR1 SGHAT and CDR2 FQNNGV. Deletions cut 5 bases from V and 2 bases from J, with 13 bases between. The CDR3 contains 14 residues. In DNA form, the CDR3 reads TGTGCCAGCAGCCTCCTTAGCGGTACCTACGAGCAGTACTTC. As protein: CASSLLSGTYEQYF.